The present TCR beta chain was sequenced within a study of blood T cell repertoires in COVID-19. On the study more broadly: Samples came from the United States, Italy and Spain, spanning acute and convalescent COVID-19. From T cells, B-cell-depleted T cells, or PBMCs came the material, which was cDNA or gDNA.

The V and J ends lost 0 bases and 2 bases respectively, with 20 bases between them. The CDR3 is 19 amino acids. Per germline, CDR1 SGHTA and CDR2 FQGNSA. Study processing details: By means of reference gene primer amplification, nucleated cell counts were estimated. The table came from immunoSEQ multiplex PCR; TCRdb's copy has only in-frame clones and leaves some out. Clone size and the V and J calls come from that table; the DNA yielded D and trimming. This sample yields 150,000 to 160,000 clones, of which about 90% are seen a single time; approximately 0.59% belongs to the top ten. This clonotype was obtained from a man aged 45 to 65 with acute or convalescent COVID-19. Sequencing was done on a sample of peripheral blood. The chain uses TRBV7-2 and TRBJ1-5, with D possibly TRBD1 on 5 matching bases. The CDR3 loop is CASSLAFGAGGWGNQPQHF. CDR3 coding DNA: TGTGCCAGCAGCTTAGCATTCGGGGCCGGGGGTTGGGGCAATCAGCCCCAGCATTTT.